This TCR beta chain originates from a study of blood T cell repertoires in COVID-19. In the study overall: Sources were T cells, B-cell-depleted T cells, or PBMCs; the material itself was cDNA or gDNA.

Authors' data handling: Estimation of nucleated cell counts relied on the amplification of reference gene primers. This table comes from immunoSEQ multiplex PCR, and its TCRdb copy is limited to in-frame clones, with some not included. V and J calls and clone size are as listed in that table; D and trimming were resolved from the DNA. The table lists under 65,000 clones, 87% of them singletons, with approximately 20% in the top ten. Patients at the Seattle site were enrolled during active infection and followed longitudinally. The germline CDR1 and CDR2 sequences are MNHEY and SMNVEV (reference sequence). J lost 13 bases, V lost 6 bases, and 15 bases had no gene match. The CDR3 extends over 13 amino acids.

The sequence was obtained from a woman aged 80 or over with COVID-19, enrolled during active disease. Sequencing input: peripheral blood. V gene TRBV27 combines with J gene TRBJ2-7; 7 nucleotides align to TRBD1. This CDR3 reads CASRIKRDSLDYF. CDR3 bases: TGTGCCAGCAGGATAAAAAGGGACAGTCTGGACTACTTC.